The next 19 T cell receptor beta chains were all read from a single sample in a study of lymphopenia after photon versus proton radiotherapy. Generated by immunoSEQ multiplex PCR, the TCRdb table keeps only in-frame clones and is missing some. The repertoire consists of more than 25,000 clones, with roughly 90% occurring once and the leading ten covering about 6.6%. The sequencing here drew on peripheral blood, taken from a patient treated with photon-based radiotherapy. All receptors come from a woman in her forties or fifties with pancreatic cancer.

The J gene is TRBJ2-3, the V gene TRBV30; D ambiguous. Trimming removed 1 base at V and 14 bases at J, with 13 bases between. From germline, CDR1 is GTSNPN and CDR2 SVGIG (reference sequence). This CDR3 is built from 11 residues. CDR3 residues: CAWSAAGPRYF. DNA of the CDR3: TGTGCCTGGAGTGCGGCCGGCCCGCGGTATTTT.

The genes are TRBV11-2 and TRBJ2-7; possibly TRBD1 for D (6 bases). Deletions cut 5 bases from V and 4 bases from J, with 27 bases between. CDR1 SGHAT and CDR2 FQNNGV come from the germline V gene. The CDR3 is 18 amino acids. The DNA of the CDR3 is TGTGCCAGCAGCCCGAATCGAGGTTGGGCAGGGGCCGGATACGAGCAGTACTTC. This codes for CASSPNRGWAGAGYEQYF.

The J gene is TRBJ1-1, the V gene TRBV28; D gene unclear. Germline V lookup: CDR1 MDHEN, CDR2 SYDVKM. This CDR3 spans 12 amino acids. Trimming left V 6 bases short and J 12 bases short, with 17 bases between. The CDR3 DNA reads TGTGCCAGCAGCCTACTGGGCCGGGATACTTTCTTT. Its protein product is CASSLLGRDTFF.

The V and J genes are TRBV5-1 and TRBJ2-5; D possibly matches TRBD1 or TRBD2 (6 bases each). Germline V gene lookup returns CDR1 SGHRS and CDR2 YFSETQ. Trimming removed 3 bases at V and 1 base at J, with 13 bases between. CDR3 length equals 15 residues. The CDR3 DNA sequence: TGCGCCAGCAGCTCACGGAGGGGGACCCAAGAGACCCAGTACTTC. Its protein product is CASSSRRGTQETQYF. Complete variable domain (other parts from reference TRBV5-1 and TRBJ2-5): KAGVTQTPRYLIKTRGQQVTLSCSPISGHRSVSWYQQTPGQGLQFLFEYFSETQRNKGNFPGRFSGRQFSNSRSEMNVSTLELGDSALYLCASSSRRGTQETQYFGPGTRLLVL.

V and J are TRBV7-8 and TRBJ2-5; D is ambiguous. Trimming took 7 bases from V and 1 from J, leaving 10 bases between them. The germline gives CDR1 SGHVS, CDR2 FQNEAQ. The CDR3 sequence is 13 residues long. The CDR3 is CASTSGIQETQYF. The CDR3, as DNA: TGTGCCAGCACTTCAGGAATCCAAGAGACCCAGTACTTC. The full variable domain, in which reference TRBV7-8 and TRBJ2-5 provide the parts outside the CDR3, is GAGVSQSPRYKVAKRGQDVALRCDPISGHVSLFWYQQALGQGPEFLTYFQNEAQLDKSGLPSDRFFAERPEGSVSTLKIQRTQQEDSAVYLCASTSGIQETQYFGPGTRLLVL.

The count of this clone is one. The chain couples TRBV14 to TRBJ2-1, with unresolved D. Trimming pared 6 bases from V and 4 bases from J, leaving 10 bases between. Germline CDR1 reads SGHDN; CDR2 reads FVKESK. The CDR3 is made up of 13 amino acids. The CDR3 spells CASRELDYNEQFF. CDR3 DNA sequence: TGTGCCAGCAGGGAACTCGATTACAATGAGCAGTTCTTC.

This rearrangement joins TRBV27 to TRBJ2-3, with TRBD2 matching over 7 bases. The germline V gene encodes CDR1 MNHEY and CDR2 SMNVEV (reference sequence). Unmatched junction bases numbered 5, after V lost 2 bases and J lost 0 bases. This CDR3 is 16 amino acids long. The CDR3 DNA sequence: TGTGCCAGCAGTTTAAAAGCGGGGATTAGCACAGATACGCAGTATTTT. Its protein is CASSLKAGISTDTQYF.

This chain connects TRBV28 to TRBJ2-7, with D perhaps being TRBD1 or TRBD2 (5 bases each). The CDR3 is made up of 12 amino acids. The V gene lost 6 bases and the J gene lost 3 bases, with 9 bases spanning the gap. From germline, CDR1 is MDHEN and CDR2 SYDVKM. The CDR3 spells CASSLRGYEQYF. CDR3 nucleotides: TGTGCCAGCAGCCTGAGGGGCTACGAGCAGTACTTC.

V and J are TRBV7-8 and TRBJ2-1, with 9 bases identical to TRBD1. V lost 5 bases, J lost 8 bases, and 16 bases stayed unmatched. The CDR3 is made up of 17 amino acids. Germline V gene sequence: CDR1 SGHVS, CDR2 FQNEAQ. CDR3: CASSPQVTGGYNYEQFF. The CDR3 bases are TGTGCCAGCAGCCCACAGGTCACAGGGGGCTATAATTATGAGCAGTTCTTC.

This clone appeared a single time. This chain's CDR3 is CAWRVGNTEAFF. In DNA form, the CDR3 reads TGTGCCTGGAGGGTGGGGAACACTGAAGCTTTCTTT. This chain connects TRBV30 to TRBJ1-1; D gene uncertain. Germline CDR1 reads GTSNPN; CDR2 reads SVGIG (reference sequence). CDR3 length: 12 residues. V lost 3 bases and J lost 1, with 6 bases in between.

This chain uses TRBV14 with TRBJ1-2; TRBD1 might be the D (5 bases). This CDR3 is built from 12 residues. The germline gives CDR1 SGHDN, CDR2 FVKESK. Trimming cost V 9 bases and J 1 base, with 9 bases left between them. Written as DNA, the CDR3 is TGTGCCAGTGCGGGGGTTAACTATGGCTACACCTTC. This codes for CASAGVNYGYTF.

This chain links TRBV28 with TRBJ1-4, with D unclear. Germline lookup yields CDR1 MDHEN and CDR2 SYDVKM. The CDR3 totals 16 residues. V lost 6 bases and J 3 bases, leaving 17 bases between the germline ends. The CDR3: CASSLPTATANEKLFF. CDR3 sequence (DNA): TGTGCCAGCAGCCTTCCGACGGCGACGGCTAATGAAAAACTGTTTTTT.

The chain carries TRBV27 and TRBJ2-1; 8 bases agree with TRBD2. V lost 7 bases to trimming and J lost 1 base; unmatched junction nucleotides: 3. Looked up from germline, CDR1 is MNHEY and CDR2 is SMNVEV (reference sequence). CDR3 length equals 14 residues. In nucleotides, the CDR3 is TGTGCCAGCACCACGGGGGGGTCCTACAATGAGCAGTTCTTC. Translating it yields CASTTGGSYNEQFF.

The chain combines TRBV29-1 with TRBJ1-1, with D hard to call. CDR1 SQVTM and CDR2 ANQGSEA come from the germline V gene. This CDR3 is built from 15 residues. Trimming pared 4 bases from V and 0 bases from J, leaving 15 bases between. CDR3 sequence reads: CSVGGSGLMNTEAFF. CDR3 nucleotide sequence: TGCAGCGTTGGGGGTTCGGGTCTAATGAACACTGAAGCTTTCTTT.

The J gene is TRBJ2-2, the V gene TRBV18; 11 bases fit TRBD2. Germline-derived CDR1 and CDR2 are KGHSH and LQKENI. V was pared by 3 bases and J by 4 bases, with 10 bases of the junction left unmatched. This CDR3 spans 18 amino acids. The CDR3 spells CASSPPGLAAAGTGELFF. The CDR3 nucleotides read TGTGCCAGCTCACCCCCGGGACTAGCGGCAGCGGGCACCGGGGAGCTGTTTTTT.

V is TRBV19 and J is TRBJ1-2; unclear D gene. The CDR3 is 14 amino acids. Germline V lookup: CDR1 LNHDA, CDR2 SQIVND (reference sequence). The V gene lost 5 bases and the J gene lost 3 bases, with 13 bases spanning the gap. CDR3 protein: CASSQDPKDYGYTF. CDR3 nucleotides: TGTGCCAGTAGTCAGGACCCAAAGGACTATGGCTACACCTTC.

This chain uses TRBV18 with TRBJ2-3; TRBD2 matches at 14 bases. Germline V CDR1 and CDR2: KGHSH, LQKENI. The CDR3 runs 15 residues. The V and J ends lost 6 bases and 6 bases, in that order; junction bases with no gene match: 5. The DNA of the CDR3 is TGTGCCAGCTCGCCCGGACTAGCGGGAGGCGATACGCAGTATTTT. Its translation is CASSPGLAGGDTQYF.

A single count supports this clone. The CDR3 spells CASSQDPGLEQYF. CDR3 DNA sequence: TGTGCCAGCAGCCAAGATCCCGGACTCGAGCAGTACTTC. This rearrangement joins TRBV4-2 to TRBJ2-7, with D maybe TRBD2 (5 bases). This CDR3 comprises 13 residues. V dropped 0 bases and J dropped 6 bases, with 9 bases sitting between them. CDR1 and CDR2 from the germline V gene are LGHNA and YNFKEQ.

The J gene is TRBJ2-7, the V gene TRBV5-4, with D unclear. Trimming shortened V by 2 bases and J by 3 bases, and 9 bases separated the two germline ends. CDR3 length: 13 residues. Germline-derived CDR1 and CDR2 are SGHNT and YYREEE (reference sequence). CDR3 sequence (DNA): TGTGCCAGCAGCTTAGGCTCTAACTACGAGCAGTACTTC. Translating it yields CASSLGSNYEQYF. The full variable domain, its missing parts supplied by reference TRBV5-4 and TRBJ2-7, is ETGVTQSPTHLIKTRGQQVTLRCSSQSGHNTVSWYQQALGQGPQFIFQYYREEENGRGNFPPRFSGLQFPNYSSELNVNALELDDSALYLCASSLGSNYEQYFGPGTRLTVT.